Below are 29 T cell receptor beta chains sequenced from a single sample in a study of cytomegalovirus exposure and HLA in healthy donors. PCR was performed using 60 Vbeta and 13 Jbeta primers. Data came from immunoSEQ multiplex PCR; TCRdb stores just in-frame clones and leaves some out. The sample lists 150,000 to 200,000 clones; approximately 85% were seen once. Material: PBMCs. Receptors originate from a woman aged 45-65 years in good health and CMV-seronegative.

The CDR3 protein is CAISDPGRANTEAFF. The CDR3 DNA sequence: TGTGCCATCAGTGATCCAGGCAGGGCGAACACTGAAGCTTTCTTT. The rearrangement links TRBV10-3 to TRBJ1-1; a possible D gene is TRBD1 (5 bases). This CDR3 region has 15 residues. The ends were cut back, 3 bases at V and 1 base at J, with 12 bases in the middle. Germline CDR1 and CDR2: ENHRY and SYGVKD.

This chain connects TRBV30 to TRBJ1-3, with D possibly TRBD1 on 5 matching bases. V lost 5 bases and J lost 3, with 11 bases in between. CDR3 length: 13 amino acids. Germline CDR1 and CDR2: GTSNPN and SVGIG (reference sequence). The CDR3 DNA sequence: TGTGCCTGGTCATCAGGGTATGGAAACACCATATATTTT. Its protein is CAWSSGYGNTIYF.

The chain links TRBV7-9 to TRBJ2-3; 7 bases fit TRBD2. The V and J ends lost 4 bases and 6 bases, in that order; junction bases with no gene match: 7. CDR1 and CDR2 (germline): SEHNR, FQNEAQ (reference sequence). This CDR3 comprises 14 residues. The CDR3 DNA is TGTGCCAGCAGCTATGGCGCGGGAGTTGATACGCAGTATTTT. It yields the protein CASSYGAGVDTQYF.

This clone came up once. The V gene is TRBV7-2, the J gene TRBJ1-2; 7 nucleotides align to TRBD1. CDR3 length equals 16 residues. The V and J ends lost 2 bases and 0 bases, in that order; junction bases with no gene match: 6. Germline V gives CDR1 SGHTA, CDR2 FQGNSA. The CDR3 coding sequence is TGTGCCAGCAGCTTACTTGGGACAGTTTCTAACTATGGCTACACCTTC. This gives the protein CASSLLGTVSNYGYTF. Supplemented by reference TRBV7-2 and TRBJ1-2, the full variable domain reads GAGVSQSPSNKVTEKGKDVELRCDPISGHTALYWYRQSLGQGLEFLIYFQGNSAPDKSGLPSDRFSAERTGGSVSTLTIQRTQQEDSAVYLCASSLLGTVSNYGYTFGSGTRLTVV.

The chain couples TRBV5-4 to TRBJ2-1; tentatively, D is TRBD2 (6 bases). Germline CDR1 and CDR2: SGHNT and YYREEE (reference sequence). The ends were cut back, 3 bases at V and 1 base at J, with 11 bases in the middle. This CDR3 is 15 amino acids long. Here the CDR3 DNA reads TGTGCCAGCAGCTCCGGGGGAGTATCCTACAATGAGCAGTTCTTC. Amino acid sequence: CASSSGGVSYNEQFF.

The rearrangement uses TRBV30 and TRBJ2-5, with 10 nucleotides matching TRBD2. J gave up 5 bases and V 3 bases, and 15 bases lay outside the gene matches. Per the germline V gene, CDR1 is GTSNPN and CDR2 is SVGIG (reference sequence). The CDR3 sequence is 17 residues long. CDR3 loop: CAWRGGLAEPTRETQYF. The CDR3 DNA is TGTGCCTGGAGGGGTGGACTAGCGGAACCTACAAGGGAGACCCAGTACTTC.

CDR3 amino acids: CASSPQRVNEKLFF. In DNA, the CDR3 is TGTGCCTCCTCCCCTCAGCGGGTTAATGAAAAACTGTTTTTT. The chain couples TRBV30 to TRBJ1-4; D unclear. V lost 7 bases, J lost 4 bases, and 16 bases lay in between. This CDR3 region has 14 residues. Germline CDR1 GTSNPN, CDR2 SVGIG (reference sequence).

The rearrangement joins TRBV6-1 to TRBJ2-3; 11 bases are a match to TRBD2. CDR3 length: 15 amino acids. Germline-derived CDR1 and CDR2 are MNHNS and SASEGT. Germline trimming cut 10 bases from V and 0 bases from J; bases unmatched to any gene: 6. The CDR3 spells CANTASGRSTDTQYF. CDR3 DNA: TGTGCCAACACCGCTAGCGGGAGGAGCACAGATACGCAGTATTTT.

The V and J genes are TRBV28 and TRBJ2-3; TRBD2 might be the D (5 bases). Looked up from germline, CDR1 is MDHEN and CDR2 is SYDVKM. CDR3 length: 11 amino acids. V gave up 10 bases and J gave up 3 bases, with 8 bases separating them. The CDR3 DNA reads TGTGCCACGAGCGGTACAGATACGCAGTATTTT. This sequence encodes CATSGTDTQYF.

The CDR3 nucleotides read TGTGCCAGCAGCTTAGGATTAGCGGGAGGTGAGCAGTTCTTC. Protein product: CASSLGLAGGEQFF. The V and J genes are TRBV7-9 and TRBJ2-1, with 10 nucleotides matching TRBD2. The V gene's germline CDR1 is SEHNR and CDR2 FQNEAQ (reference sequence). The CDR3 runs to 14 residues. The J segment lost 9 bases and the V segment lost 1 base, leaving 3 bases of the junction unmatched.

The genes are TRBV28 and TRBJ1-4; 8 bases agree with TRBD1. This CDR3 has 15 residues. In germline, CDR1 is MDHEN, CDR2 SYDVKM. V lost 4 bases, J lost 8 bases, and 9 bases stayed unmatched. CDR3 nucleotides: TGTGCCAGCAGTTCGCCCAGGGGGCTCAGGGAAAAACTGTTTTTT. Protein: CASSSPRGLREKLFF.

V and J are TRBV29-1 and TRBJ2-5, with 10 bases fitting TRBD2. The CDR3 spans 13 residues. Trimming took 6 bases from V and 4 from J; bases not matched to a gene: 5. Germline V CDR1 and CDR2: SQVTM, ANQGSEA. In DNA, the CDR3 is TGCAGCGTGAGAGCGGGAGGGATAGAGACCCAGTACTTC. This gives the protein CSVRAGGIETQYF.

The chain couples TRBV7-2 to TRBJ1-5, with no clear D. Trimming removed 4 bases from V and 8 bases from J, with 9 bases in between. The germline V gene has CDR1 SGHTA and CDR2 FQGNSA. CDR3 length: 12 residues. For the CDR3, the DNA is TGTGCCAGCAGCTCGGGAGGCGAGCCCCAGCATTTT. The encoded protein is CASSSGGEPQHF.

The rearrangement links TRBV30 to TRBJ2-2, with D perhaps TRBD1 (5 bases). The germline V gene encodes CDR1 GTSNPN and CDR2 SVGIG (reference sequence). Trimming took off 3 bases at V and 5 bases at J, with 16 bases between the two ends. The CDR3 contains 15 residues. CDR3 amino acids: CAWSVGVGETGELFF. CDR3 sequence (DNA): TGTGCCTGGAGCGTAGGGGTAGGGGAAACCGGGGAGCTGTTTTTT.

CDR3 loop: CASSLEFLEEYYEQYF. DNA of the CDR3: TGTGCCAGCAGCTTAGAGTTCCTAGAGGAATACTACGAGCAGTACTTC. The chain has TRBV7-2 and TRBJ2-7, with D unresolved. Trimming stripped 1 base from V and 3 bases from J, with 16 bases between. Germline loops: CDR1 SGHTA, CDR2 FQGNSA. There are 16 residues in the CDR3.

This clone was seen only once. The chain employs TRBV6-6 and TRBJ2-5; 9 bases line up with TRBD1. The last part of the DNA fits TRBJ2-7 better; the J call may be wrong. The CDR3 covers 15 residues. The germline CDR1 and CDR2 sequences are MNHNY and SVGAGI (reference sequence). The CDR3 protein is CASSSPGTGSSEQYF. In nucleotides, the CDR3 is TGTGCCAGCAGTTCCCCCGGGACAGGGAGCTCCGAGCAGTACTTC.

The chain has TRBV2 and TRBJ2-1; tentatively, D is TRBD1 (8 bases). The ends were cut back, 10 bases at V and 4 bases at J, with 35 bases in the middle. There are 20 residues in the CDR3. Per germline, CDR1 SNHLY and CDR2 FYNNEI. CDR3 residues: CATQGQGRWEGHSSYNEQFF. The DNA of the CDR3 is TGTGCCACCCAAGGACAGGGAAGGTGGGAGGGCCACTCTAGTTACAATGAGCAGTTCTTC.

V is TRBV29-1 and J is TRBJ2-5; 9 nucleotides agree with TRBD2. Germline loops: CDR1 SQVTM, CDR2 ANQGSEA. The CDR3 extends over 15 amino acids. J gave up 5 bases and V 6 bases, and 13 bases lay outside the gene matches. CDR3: CSVDYWREGRETQYF. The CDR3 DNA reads TGCAGCGTGGACTACTGGCGGGAGGGCCGCGAGACCCAGTACTTC. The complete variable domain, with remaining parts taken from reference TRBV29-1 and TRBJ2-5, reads SAVISQKPSRDICQRGTSLTIQCQVDSQVTMMFWYRQQPGQSLTLIATANQGSEATYESGFVIDKFPISRPNLTFSTLTVSNMSPEDSSIYLCSVDYWREGRETQYFGPGTRLLVL.

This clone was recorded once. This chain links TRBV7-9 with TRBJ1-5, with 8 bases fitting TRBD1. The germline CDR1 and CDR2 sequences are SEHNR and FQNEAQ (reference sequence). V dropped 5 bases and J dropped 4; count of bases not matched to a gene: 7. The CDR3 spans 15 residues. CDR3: CASSLGQGENQPQHF. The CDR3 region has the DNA TGTGCCAGCAGCCTAGGACAGGGAGAGAATCAGCCCCAGCATTTT.

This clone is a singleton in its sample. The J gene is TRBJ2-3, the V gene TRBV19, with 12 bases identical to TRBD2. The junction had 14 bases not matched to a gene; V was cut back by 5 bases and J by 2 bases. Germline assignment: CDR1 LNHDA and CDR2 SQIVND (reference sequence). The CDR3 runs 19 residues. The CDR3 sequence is CASSPAGMTSGSLTDTQYF. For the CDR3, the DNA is TGTGCCAGTAGTCCGGCGGGGATGACTAGCGGGAGCCTCACAGATACGCAGTATTTT.

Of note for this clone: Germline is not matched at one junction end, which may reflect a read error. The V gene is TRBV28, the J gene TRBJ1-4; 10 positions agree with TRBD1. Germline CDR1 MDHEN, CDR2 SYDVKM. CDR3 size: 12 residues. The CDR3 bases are TGTGCCAGCAGTCTCTCCGGGACAGGGGCCGATTTT. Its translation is CASSLSGTGADF.

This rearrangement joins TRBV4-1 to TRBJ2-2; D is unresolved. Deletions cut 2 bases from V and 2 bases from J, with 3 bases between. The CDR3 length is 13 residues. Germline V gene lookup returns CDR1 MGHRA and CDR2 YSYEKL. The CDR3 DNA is TGCGCCAGCAGCCAATCAAACACCGGGGAGCTGTTTTTT. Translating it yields CASSQSNTGELFF.

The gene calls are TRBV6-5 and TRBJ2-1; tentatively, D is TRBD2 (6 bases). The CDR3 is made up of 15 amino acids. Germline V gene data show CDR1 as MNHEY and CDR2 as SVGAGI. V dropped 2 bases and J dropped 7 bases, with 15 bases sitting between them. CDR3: CASSYPGLMGNEQFF. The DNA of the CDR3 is TGTGCCAGCAGTTACCCGGGACTCATGGGGAATGAGCAGTTCTTC.

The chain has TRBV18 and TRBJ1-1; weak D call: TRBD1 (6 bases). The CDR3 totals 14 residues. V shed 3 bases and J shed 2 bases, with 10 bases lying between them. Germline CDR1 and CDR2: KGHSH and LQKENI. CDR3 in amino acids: CASSPSTGNTEAFF. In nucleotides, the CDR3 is TGTGCCAGCTCACCGTCGACAGGTAACACTGAAGCTTTCTTT.

CDR3 in DNA: TGCGCCAGCAGCTTGACGACAACCATGAACACTGAAGCTTTCTTT. Translated, it gives CASSLTTTMNTEAFF. The chain couples TRBV5-1 to TRBJ1-1; no definite D call. There are 15 residues in the CDR3. From germline, CDR1 is SGHRS and CDR2 YFSETQ. The germline V and J ends were trimmed by 1 base and 0 bases, with 10 bases remaining between them.

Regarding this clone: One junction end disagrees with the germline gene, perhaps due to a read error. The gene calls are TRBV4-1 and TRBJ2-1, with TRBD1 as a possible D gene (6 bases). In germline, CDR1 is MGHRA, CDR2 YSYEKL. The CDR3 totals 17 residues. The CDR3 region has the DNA TGCGTCAGCAGCCAAGATCCGCAGGGACATCGCTACAATGAGCAGTTCTTC. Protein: CVSSQDPQGHRYNEQFF.

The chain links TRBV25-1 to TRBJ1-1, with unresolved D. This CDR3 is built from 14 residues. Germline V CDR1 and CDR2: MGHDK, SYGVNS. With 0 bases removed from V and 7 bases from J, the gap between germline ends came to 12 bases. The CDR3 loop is CASSEYGRAHEAFF. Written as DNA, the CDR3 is TGTGCCAGCAGTGAATATGGGAGAGCACATGAAGCTTTCTTT.

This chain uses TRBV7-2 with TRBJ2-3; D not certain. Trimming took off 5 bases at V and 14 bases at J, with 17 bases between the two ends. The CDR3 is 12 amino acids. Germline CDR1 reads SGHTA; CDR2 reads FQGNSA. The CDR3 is CASSPQIPPPYF. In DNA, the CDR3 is TGTGCCAGCAGCCCACAAATACCTCCTCCGTATTTT.

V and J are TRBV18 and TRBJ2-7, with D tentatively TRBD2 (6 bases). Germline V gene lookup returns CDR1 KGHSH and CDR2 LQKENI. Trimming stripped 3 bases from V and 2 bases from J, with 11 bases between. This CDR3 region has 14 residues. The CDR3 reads CASSPSGTTYEQYF. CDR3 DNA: TGTGCCAGCTCACCTAGCGGCACCACCTACGAGCAGTACTTC.